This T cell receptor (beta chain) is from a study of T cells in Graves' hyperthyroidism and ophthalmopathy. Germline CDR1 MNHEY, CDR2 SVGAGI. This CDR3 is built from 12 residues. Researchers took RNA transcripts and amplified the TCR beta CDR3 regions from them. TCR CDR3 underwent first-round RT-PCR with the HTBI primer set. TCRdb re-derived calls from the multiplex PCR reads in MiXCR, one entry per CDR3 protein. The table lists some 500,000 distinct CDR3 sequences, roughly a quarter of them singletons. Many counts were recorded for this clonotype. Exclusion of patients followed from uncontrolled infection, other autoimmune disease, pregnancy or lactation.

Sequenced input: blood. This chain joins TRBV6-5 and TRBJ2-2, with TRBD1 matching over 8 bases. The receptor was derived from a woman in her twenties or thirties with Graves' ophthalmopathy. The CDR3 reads CAQGGRGGELFF. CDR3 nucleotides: TGTGCACAGGGGGGCCGGGGCGGGGAGCTGTTTTTT.